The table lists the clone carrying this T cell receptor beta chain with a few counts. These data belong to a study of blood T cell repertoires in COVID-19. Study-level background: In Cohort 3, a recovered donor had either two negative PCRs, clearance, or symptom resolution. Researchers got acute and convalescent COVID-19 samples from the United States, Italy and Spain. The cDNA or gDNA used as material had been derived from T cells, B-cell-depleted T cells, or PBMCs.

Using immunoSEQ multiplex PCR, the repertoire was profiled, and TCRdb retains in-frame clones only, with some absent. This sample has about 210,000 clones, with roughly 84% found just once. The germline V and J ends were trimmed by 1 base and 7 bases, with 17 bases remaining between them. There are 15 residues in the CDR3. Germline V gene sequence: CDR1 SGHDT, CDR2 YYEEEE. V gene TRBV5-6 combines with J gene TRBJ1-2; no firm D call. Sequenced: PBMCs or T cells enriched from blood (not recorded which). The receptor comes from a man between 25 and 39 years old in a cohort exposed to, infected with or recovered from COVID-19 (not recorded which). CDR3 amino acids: CASSLLEPPRPGYTF. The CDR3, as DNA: TGTGCCAGCAGCTTGTTGGAACCTCCCAGGCCTGGCTACACCTTC.